This record concerns one T cell receptor (beta chain) sequence. These data belong to a study of T cells in Graves' hyperthyroidism and ophthalmopathy. Germline V CDR1 and CDR2: MNHEY, SVGAGI. V shed 6 bases, J shed 1 base, and the junction held 8 bases outside the gene matches. This CDR3 is built from 16 residues. What was amplified from RNA transcripts were TCR beta CDR3 regions. Using the HTBI primer set, a first-round RT-PCR was run on the TCR CDR3. One entry per CDR3 protein results from TCRdb running MiXCR on the multiplex PCR reads. The sample has about 600,000 distinct CDR3 sequences; around 15% are singletons.

This TCR was recovered from a woman aged 40 to 55 with Graves' ophthalmopathy. Sequenced sample: blood. This chain connects TRBV6-5 to TRBJ2-3; 9 bases map to TRBD2. The CDR3 nucleotides read TGTGCCAGCAGCTACATAGCGGGAGAAGGCACAGATACGCAGTATTTT. Encoded protein: CASSYIAGEGTDTQYF.